This is a list of T cell receptor beta chains from one sample in a study of T cell responses to AZD1222 COVID-19 vaccine. Using immunoSEQ multiplex PCR, the repertoire was profiled, and TCRdb retains in-frame clones only, with some absent. This sample yields about 150,000 clones, of which 80% to 90% are seen a single time; about 5.1% belongs to the top ten. Sequenced material: peripheral blood, taken on day 0 of MenACWY control vaccination. The source of these receptors is an adult in good health. Both conserved end residues are part of each CDR3. The D gene is left open where the match is weak. Clone size is stated in some rows and not others, as once, few, many or a class when expanded.

v_call: TRBV9
clone_size: NA
d_call: TRBD2
j_call: TRBJ2-1
cdr3_aa: CASSVGASGSVVEQFF
cdr3_nt: TGTGCCAGCAGCGTAGGGGCTAGCGGGAGTGTGGTTGAGCAGTTCTTC

v_call: TRBV5-6
clone_size: once
d_call: NA
j_call: TRBJ1-2
cdr3_aa: CASSSTRGQGNYGYTF
cdr3_nt: TGTGCCAGCAGCTCCACGCGGGGGCAGGGGAACTATGGCTACACCTTC

v_call: TRBV13
clone_size: NA
d_call: NA
j_call: TRBJ1-4
cdr3_aa: CASSLKEETNEKLFF
cdr3_nt: TGTGCCAGCAGCTTAAAAGAGGAAACTAATGAAAAACTGTTTTTT

v_call: TRBV13
clone_size: NA
d_call: NA
j_call: TRBJ1-6
cdr3_aa: CASSRGESSYNSPLHF
cdr3_nt: TGTGCCAGCAGCCGAGGGGAGAGCTCCTATAATTCACCCCTCCACTTT

v_call: TRBV11-2
clone_size: few
d_call: NA
j_call: TRBJ2-3
cdr3_aa: CASSSWGAGTDTQYF
cdr3_nt: TGTGCCAGCAGCTCATGGGGGGCTGGCACAGATACGCAGTATTTT

v_call: TRBV6-2/TRBV6-3
clone_size: NA
d_call: TRBD1
j_call: TRBJ1-5
cdr3_aa: CASSRDRGPGSNQPQHF
cdr3_nt: TGTGCCAGCAGCCGGGACAGGGGGCCAGGGAGCAATCAGCCCCAGCATTTT

v_call: TRBV6-5
clone_size: NA
d_call: NA
j_call: TRBJ2-7
cdr3_aa: CASSLSTGNEQYF
cdr3_nt: TGTGCCAGCAGCCTTTCCACAGGCAACGAGCAGTACTTC

v_call: TRBV7-2
clone_size: NA
d_call: NA
j_call: TRBJ1-3
cdr3_aa: CASRGGSVHTIYF
cdr3_nt: TGTGCCAGCAGGGGGGGGTCGGTCCACACCATATATTTT

v_call: TRBV7-9
clone_size: NA
d_call: TRBD1
j_call: TRBJ1-2
cdr3_aa: CASSQGTGDDYGYTF
cdr3_nt: TGTGCCAGCAGCCAAGGGACAGGGGACGACTATGGCTACACCTTC

v_call: TRBV5-5
clone_size: once
d_call: NA
j_call: TRBJ1-3
cdr3_aa: CASSLALGETGNTIYF
cdr3_nt: TGTGCCAGCAGCTTGGCCCTAGGGGAGACGGGAAACACCATATATTTT

v_call: TRBV7-9
clone_size: NA
d_call: NA
j_call: TRBJ2-7
cdr3_aa: CASSFRDYEQYF
cdr3_nt: TGTGCCAGCAGCTTTCGAGACTACGAGCAGTACTTC

v_call: TRBV27
clone_size: NA
d_call: NA
j_call: TRBJ1-5
cdr3_aa: CASSLNAGNQPQHF
cdr3_nt: TGTGCCAGCAGTTTAAACGCAGGGAATCAGCCCCAGCATTTT

v_call: TRBV6-5
clone_size: NA
d_call: NA
j_call: TRBJ1-3
cdr3_aa: CATLSWSAGNTIYF
cdr3_nt: TGTGCCACCCTAAGCTGGAGTGCAGGAAACACCATATATTTT

v_call: TRBV7-6
clone_size: once
d_call: TRBD2
j_call: TRBJ2-3
cdr3_aa: CASSLGASSGGVTDTQYF
cdr3_nt: TGTGCCAGCAGCTTAGGGGCGAGTAGCGGGGGGGTAACAGATACGCAGTATTTT

v_call: TRBV7-2
clone_size: NA
d_call: TRBD1
j_call: TRBJ1-5
cdr3_aa: CASSLAPGQDSNQPQHF
cdr3_nt: TGTGCCAGCAGCTTAGCCCCAGGACAGGACAGCAATCAGCCCCAGCATTTT

v_call: TRBV21-1
clone_size: NA
d_call: NA
j_call: TRBJ1-5
cdr3_aa: CASSNDNHSNQPQHF
cdr3_nt: TGTGCCAGCAGCAATGACAACCATAGCAATCAGCCCCAGCATTTT

v_call: TRBV7-7
clone_size: NA
d_call: NA
j_call: TRBJ2-5
cdr3_aa: CASSPRPQTEPQETQYF
cdr3_nt: TGTGCTAGCAGCCCACGCCCCCAGACAGAACCCCAAGAGACCCAGTACTTC

v_call: TRBV4-3
clone_size: NA
d_call: NA
j_call: TRBJ1-2
cdr3_aa: CASSQEGGTFGYTF
cdr3_nt: TGCGCCAGCAGCCAAGAGGGGGGTACATTTGGCTACACCTTC

v_call: TRBV4-1
clone_size: few
d_call: NA
j_call: TRBJ1-6
cdr3_aa: CASSPLRAGSPLHF
cdr3_nt: TGCGCCAGCAGTCCTCTTCGGGCAGGGTCACCCCTCCACTTT

v_call: TRBV11-2
clone_size: NA
d_call: NA
j_call: TRBJ1-2
cdr3_aa: CASSLGGTFYGYTF
cdr3_nt: TGTGCCAGCAGCTTAGGGGGGACCTTCTATGGCTACACCTTC

v_call: TRBV3-1/TRBV3-2
clone_size: NA
d_call: TRBD1
j_call: TRBJ2-1
cdr3_aa: CASSQVRGQGYNEQFF
cdr3_nt: TGTGCCAGCAGCCAAGTCCGGGGACAGGGGTACAATGAGCAGTTCTTC

v_call: TRBV19
clone_size: NA
d_call: NA
j_call: TRBJ1-1
cdr3_aa: CASSMRGGTEAFF
cdr3_nt: TGTGCCAGTAGTATGCGAGGGGGCACTGAAGCTTTCTTT

v_call: TRBV18
clone_size: NA
d_call: TRBD1
j_call: TRBJ1-3
cdr3_aa: CASSLGQGAIGNTIYF
cdr3_nt: TGTGCCAGCTCACTCGGACAGGGGGCTATTGGAAACACCATATATTTT

v_call: TRBV3-1/TRBV3-2
clone_size: NA
d_call: NA
j_call: TRBJ1-6
cdr3_aa: CASSTPDLANSPLHF
cdr3_nt: TGTGCCAGCAGCACCCCGGACCTAGCTAATTCACCCCTCCACTTT

v_call: TRBV5-1
clone_size: once
d_call: TRBD2
j_call: TRBJ2-7
cdr3_aa: CASSSLAGGAYEQYF
cdr3_nt: TGCGCCAGCAGCAGTTTAGCGGGAGGGGCCTACGAGCAGTACTTC

v_call: TRBV11-2
clone_size: NA
d_call: NA
j_call: TRBJ2-3
cdr3_aa: CASSLGDSTDTQYF
cdr3_nt: TGTGCCAGCAGCTTGGGGGACAGCACAGATACGCAGTATTTT

v_call: TRBV19
clone_size: NA
d_call: TRBD2
j_call: TRBJ2-3
cdr3_aa: CASSILAGASTDTQYF
cdr3_nt: TGTGCCAGTAGTATTCTAGCGGGAGCTAGCACAGATACGCAGTATTTT

v_call: TRBV6-1
clone_size: NA
d_call: NA
j_call: TRBJ1-5
cdr3_aa: CASRSGDQPQHF
cdr3_nt: TGTGCCAGCAGGTCAGGGGATCAGCCCCAGCATTTT

v_call: TRBV24-1
clone_size: NA
d_call: NA
j_call: TRBJ2-7
cdr3_aa: CATSKIGGEQYF
cdr3_nt: TGTGCCACCTCGAAGATTGGCGGCGAGCAGTACTTC

v_call: TRBV5-4
clone_size: NA
d_call: NA
j_call: TRBJ2-7
cdr3_aa: CASSRGETGWGSYEQYF
cdr3_nt: TGTGCCAGCAGCCGGGGGGAGACAGGATGGGGATCCTACGAGCAGTACTTC

v_call: TRBV30
clone_size: once
d_call: TRBD1
j_call: TRBJ1-1
cdr3_aa: CAWRPPGQGFRLDTEAFF
cdr3_nt: TGTGCCTGGAGGCCCCCGGGACAGGGATTCCGATTGGACACTGAAGCTTTCTTT

v_call: TRBV5-1
clone_size: once
d_call: NA
j_call: TRBJ2-5
cdr3_aa: CASSLGSRAKETQYF
cdr3_nt: TGCGCCAGCAGCTTGGGTAGCAGGGCTAAAGAGACCCAGTACTTC

v_call: TRBV25-1
clone_size: NA
d_call: NA
j_call: TRBJ2-4
cdr3_aa: CASSAVDGRGLGKNIQYF
cdr3_nt: TGTGCCAGCAGTGCTGTGGATGGGAGGGGGCTGGGCAAAAACATTCAGTACTTC

v_call: TRBV2
clone_size: NA
d_call: NA
j_call: TRBJ2-7
cdr3_aa: CASSGQGISYEQYF
cdr3_nt: TGTGCCAGCAGTGGTCAGGGAATATCCTACGAGCAGTACTTC

v_call: TRBV7-6
clone_size: NA
d_call: NA
j_call: TRBJ2-2
cdr3_aa: CASSLGGGNTGELFF
cdr3_nt: TGTGCCAGCAGCTTGGGCGGGGGCAACACCGGGGAGCTGTTTTTT

v_call: TRBV28
clone_size: NA
d_call: NA
j_call: TRBJ1-1
cdr3_aa: CASSLTQNTEAFF
cdr3_nt: TGTGCCAGCAGTCTGACACAGAACACTGAAGCTTTCTTT

v_call: TRBV28
clone_size: once
d_call: TRBD1
j_call: TRBJ1-2
cdr3_aa: CASSPPGTGVGYTF
cdr3_nt: TGTGCCAGCAGCCCGCCCGGGACAGGGGTCGGCTACACCTTC

v_call: TRBV24-1
clone_size: NA
d_call: TRBD2
j_call: TRBJ2-7
cdr3_aa: CATSDPGLAGEQYF
cdr3_nt: TGTGCCACCAGTGATCCGGGACTAGCGGGCGAGCAGTACTTC

v_call: TRBV14
clone_size: NA
d_call: TRBD2
j_call: TRBJ2-2
cdr3_aa: CASSPLRGGLNTGELFF
cdr3_nt: TGTGCCAGCAGCCCATTGCGGGGGGGCTTAAACACCGGGGAGCTGTTTTTT

v_call: TRBV5-1
clone_size: NA
d_call: NA
j_call: TRBJ1-4
cdr3_aa: CASSLGSQDEKLFF
cdr3_nt: TGCGCCAGCAGCTTGGGATCCCAGGATGAAAAACTGTTTTTT

v_call: TRBV15
clone_size: NA
d_call: NA
j_call: TRBJ1-6
cdr3_aa: CATSSMRANSPLHF
cdr3_nt: TGTGCCACCAGCAGCATGAGGGCTAATTCACCCCTCCACTTT

v_call: TRBV19
clone_size: NA
d_call: TRBD2
j_call: TRBJ2-3
cdr3_aa: CASSKKGRGADTQYF
cdr3_nt: TGTGCCAGTAGTAAAAAAGGGCGGGGGGCAGATACGCAGTATTTT

v_call: TRBV11-2
clone_size: NA
d_call: NA
j_call: TRBJ2-1
cdr3_aa: CASSFQRVSYNEQFF
cdr3_nt: TGTGCCAGCAGCTTCCAGCGGGTCTCCTACAATGAGCAGTTCTTC

v_call: TRBV7-9
clone_size: NA
d_call: NA
j_call: TRBJ1-1
cdr3_aa: CASSAMGGNTEAFF
cdr3_nt: TGTGCCAGCAGCGCCATGGGGGGGAACACTGAAGCTTTCTTT

v_call: TRBV4-1
clone_size: NA
d_call: NA
j_call: TRBJ1-2
cdr3_aa: CASSQEGLIYGYTF
cdr3_nt: TGCGCCAGCAGCCAAGAGGGATTAATTTATGGCTACACCTTC

v_call: TRBV11-3
clone_size: NA
d_call: NA
j_call: TRBJ1-6
cdr3_aa: CASSLTWAGNNSPLHF
cdr3_nt: TGTGCCAGCAGCTTAACGTGGGCTGGGAATAATTCACCCCTCCACTTT

v_call: TRBV19
clone_size: NA
d_call: TRBD1
j_call: TRBJ2-2
cdr3_aa: CASSRDRENTGELFF
cdr3_nt: TGTGCCAGTAGTAGGGACAGGGAGAACACCGGGGAGCTGTTTTTT

v_call: TRBV21-1
clone_size: NA
d_call: NA
j_call: TRBJ2-1
cdr3_aa: CASSKDRGCLNEQFF
cdr3_nt: TGTGCCAGCAGCAAAGACAGGGGATGTTTGAATGAGCAGTTCTTC

v_call: TRBV25-1
clone_size: NA
d_call: NA
j_call: TRBJ1-1
cdr3_aa: CASSDPGSVEAFF
cdr3_nt: TGTGCCAGCAGTGACCCCGGCTCGGTTGAAGCTTTCTTT

v_call: TRBV29-1
clone_size: NA
d_call: NA
j_call: TRBJ1-1
cdr3_aa: CSVGFAGLNTEAFF
cdr3_nt: TGCAGCGTTGGGTTTGCCGGGCTGAACACTGAAGCTTTCTTT